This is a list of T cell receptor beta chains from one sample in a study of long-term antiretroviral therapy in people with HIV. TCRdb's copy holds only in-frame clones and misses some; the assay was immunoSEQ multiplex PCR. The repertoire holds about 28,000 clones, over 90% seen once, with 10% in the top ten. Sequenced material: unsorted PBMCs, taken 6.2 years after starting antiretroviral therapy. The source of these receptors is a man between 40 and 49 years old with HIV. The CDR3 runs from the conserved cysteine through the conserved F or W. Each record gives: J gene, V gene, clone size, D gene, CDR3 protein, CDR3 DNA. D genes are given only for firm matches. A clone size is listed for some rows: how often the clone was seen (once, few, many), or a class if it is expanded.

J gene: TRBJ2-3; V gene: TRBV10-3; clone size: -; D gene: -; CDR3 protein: CAISDDSTDTQYF; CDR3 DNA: TGTGCCATCAGTGATGACAGCACAGATACGCAGTATTTT
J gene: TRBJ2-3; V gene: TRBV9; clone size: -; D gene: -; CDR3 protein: CASSVGTATSTDTQYF; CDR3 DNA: TGTGCCAGCAGCGTAGGGACTGCAACTAGCACAGATACGCAGTATTTT
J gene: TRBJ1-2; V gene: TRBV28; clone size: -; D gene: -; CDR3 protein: CASSPTGYGYTF; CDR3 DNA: TGTGCCAGCAGTCCCACAGGGTATGGCTACACCTTC
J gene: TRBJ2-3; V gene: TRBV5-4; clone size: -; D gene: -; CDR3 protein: CASSLEGSDTQYF; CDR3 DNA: TGTGCCAGCAGCTTGGAGGGTTCAGATACGCAGTATTTT
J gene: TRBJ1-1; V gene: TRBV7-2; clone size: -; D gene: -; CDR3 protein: CASSLAPGLVGNVAEAFF; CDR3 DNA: TGTGCCAGCAGCTTAGCGCCGGGCCTCGTGGGGAATGTCGCTGAAGCTTTCTTT
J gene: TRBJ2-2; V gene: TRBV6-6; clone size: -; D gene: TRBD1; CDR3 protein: CASRGQGQTGELFF; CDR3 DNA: TGTGCCAGCAGGGGACAGGGGCAGACCGGGGAGCTGTTTTTT
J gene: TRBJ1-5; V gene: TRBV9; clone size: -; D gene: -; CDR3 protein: CASSVDGRSNQPQHF; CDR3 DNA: TGTGCCAGCAGCGTAGATGGCAGAAGCAATCAGCCCCAGCATTTT
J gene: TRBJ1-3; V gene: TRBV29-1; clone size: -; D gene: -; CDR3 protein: CSVEDWGPSSGNTIYF; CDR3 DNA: TGCAGCGTTGAAGATTGGGGCCCCTCCTCTGGAAACACCATATATTTT
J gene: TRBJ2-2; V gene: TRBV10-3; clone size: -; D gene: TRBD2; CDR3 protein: CAISAPGGYTGELFF; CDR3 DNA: TGTGCCATCAGTGCGCCGGGAGGCTACACCGGGGAGCTGTTTTTT
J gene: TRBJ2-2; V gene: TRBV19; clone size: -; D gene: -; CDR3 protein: CASSRGGNTGELFF; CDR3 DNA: TGTGCCAGTAGTAGGGGAGGAAACACCGGGGAGCTGTTTTTT
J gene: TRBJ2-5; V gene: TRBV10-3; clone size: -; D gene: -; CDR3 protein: CATLRADQETQYF; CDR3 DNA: TGTGCCACCCTTCGGGCAGACCAAGAGACCCAGTACTTC
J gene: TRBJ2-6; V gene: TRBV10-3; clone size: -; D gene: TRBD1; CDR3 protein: CAISEEGALSGANVLTF; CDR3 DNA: TGTGCCATCAGTGAGGAGGGGGCCCTATCTGGGGCCAACGTCCTGACTTTC
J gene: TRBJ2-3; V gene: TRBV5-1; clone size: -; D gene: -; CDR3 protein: CASGTDTQYF; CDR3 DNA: TGCGCCAGCGGTACAGATACGCAGTATTTT
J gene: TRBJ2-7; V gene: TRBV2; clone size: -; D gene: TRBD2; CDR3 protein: CASNSGRGSYEQYF; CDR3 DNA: TGTGCCAGCAACTCCGGGAGGGGGAGCTACGAGCAGTACTTC
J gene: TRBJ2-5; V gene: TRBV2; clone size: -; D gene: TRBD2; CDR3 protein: CAGGTSPQETQYF; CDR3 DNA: TGTGCCGGGGGGACTAGCCCTCAAGAGACCCAGTACTTC
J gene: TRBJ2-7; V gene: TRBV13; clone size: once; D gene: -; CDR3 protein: CASSLGREQYF; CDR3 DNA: TGTGCCAGCAGCTTAGGACGCGAGCAGTACTTC
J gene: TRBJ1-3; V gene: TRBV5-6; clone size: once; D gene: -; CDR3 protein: CASSFGVGNTIYF; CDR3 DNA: TGTGCCAGCAGCTTCGGGGTTGGAAACACCATATATTTT
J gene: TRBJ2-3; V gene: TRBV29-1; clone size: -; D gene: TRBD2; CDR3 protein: CSVVLAGNTDTQYF; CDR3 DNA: TGCAGCGTCGTACTAGCGGGGAACACAGATACGCAGTATTTT
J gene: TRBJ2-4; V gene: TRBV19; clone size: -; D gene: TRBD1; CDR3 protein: CASSIQGTGSDIQYF; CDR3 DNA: TGTGCCAGTAGTATCCAAGGGACAGGGAGCGACATTCAGTACTTC
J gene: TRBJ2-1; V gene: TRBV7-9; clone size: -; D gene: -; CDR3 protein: CASSPSGPSSGEQFF; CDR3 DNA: TGTGCCAGCAGCCCTAGTGGTCCGTCCTCTGGTGAGCAGTTCTTC
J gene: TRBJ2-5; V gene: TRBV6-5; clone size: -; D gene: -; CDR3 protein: CASSGGWETQYF; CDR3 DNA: TGTGCCAGCAGCGGGGGCTGGGAGACCCAGTACTTC
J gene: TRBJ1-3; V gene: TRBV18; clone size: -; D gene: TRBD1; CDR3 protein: CASSTGQDSGNTIYF; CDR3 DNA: TGTGCCAGCTCCACAGGACAGGACTCTGGAAACACCATATATTTT
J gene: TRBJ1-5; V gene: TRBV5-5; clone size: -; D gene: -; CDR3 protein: CASSGGQQNQPQHF; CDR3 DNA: TGTGCCAGCAGCGGAGGACAGCAAAATCAGCCCCAGCATTTT
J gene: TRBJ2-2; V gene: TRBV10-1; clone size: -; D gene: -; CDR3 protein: CASSESRGANTGELFF; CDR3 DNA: TGCGCCAGCAGTGAGTCCAGAGGGGCGAACACCGGGGAGCTGTTTTTT
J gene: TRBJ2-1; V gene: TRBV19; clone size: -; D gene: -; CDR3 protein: CASSMSGSYNEQFF; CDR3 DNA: TGTGCCAGTAGTATGAGCGGCTCCTACAATGAGCAGTTCTTC
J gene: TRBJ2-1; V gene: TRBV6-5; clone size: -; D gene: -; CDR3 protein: CASSQTASSYNEQFF; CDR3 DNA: TGTGCCAGCAGCCAAACGGCTAGCTCCTACAATGAGCAGTTCTTC
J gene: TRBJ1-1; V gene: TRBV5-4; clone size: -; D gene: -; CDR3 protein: CASTPRENTEAFF; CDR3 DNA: TGTGCCAGCACCCCCCGGGAAAACACTGAAGCTTTCTTT
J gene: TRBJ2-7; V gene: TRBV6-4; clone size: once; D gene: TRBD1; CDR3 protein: CASSASTGGLDEQYF; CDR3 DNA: TGTGCCAGCAGTGCCTCAACAGGGGGTCTCGACGAGCAGTACTTC
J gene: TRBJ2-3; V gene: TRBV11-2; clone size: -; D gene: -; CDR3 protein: CASSLGVGVKGTDTQYF; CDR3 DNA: TGTGCCAGCAGCTTAGGCGTAGGGGTTAAAGGCACAGATACGCAGTATTTT
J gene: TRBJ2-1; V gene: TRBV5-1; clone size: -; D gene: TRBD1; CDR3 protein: CASSTTGGSYNEQFF; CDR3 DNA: TGCGCCAGCAGCACCACAGGGGGCTCCTACAATGAGCAGTTCTTC
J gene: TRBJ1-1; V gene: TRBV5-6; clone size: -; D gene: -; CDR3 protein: CASSLGVTEAFF; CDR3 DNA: TGTGCCAGCAGCTTGGGAGTCACTGAAGCTTTCTTT
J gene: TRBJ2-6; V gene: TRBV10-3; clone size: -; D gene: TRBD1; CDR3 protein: CAITPTGGSSGANVLTF; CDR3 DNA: TGTGCCATCACTCCCACAGGGGGCAGCTCTGGGGCCAACGTCCTGACTTTC
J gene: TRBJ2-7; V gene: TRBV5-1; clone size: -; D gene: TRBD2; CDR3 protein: CASSPGLSSYEQYF; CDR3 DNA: TGCGCCAGCAGCCCGGGACTATCTTCGTACGAGCAGTACTTC
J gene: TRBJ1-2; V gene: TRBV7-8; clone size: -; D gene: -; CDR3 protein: CASSLEGANYGYTF; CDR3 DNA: TGTGCCAGCAGCTTAGAAGGCGCTAACTATGGCTACACCTTC
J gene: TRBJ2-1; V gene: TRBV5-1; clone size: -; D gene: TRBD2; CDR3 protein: CASSSGLAGVNEQFF; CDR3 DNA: TGCGCCAGCAGCTCGGGACTAGCGGGAGTCAATGAGCAGTTCTTC
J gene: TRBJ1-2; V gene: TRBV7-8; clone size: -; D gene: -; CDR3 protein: CASSRELADYGYTF; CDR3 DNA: TGTGCCAGCAGCCGGGAGCTCGCTGACTATGGCTACACCTTC
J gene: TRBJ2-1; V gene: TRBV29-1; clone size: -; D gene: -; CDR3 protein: CSVVGTYNEQFF; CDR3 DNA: TGCAGCGTTGTAGGGACCTACAATGAGCAGTTCTTC
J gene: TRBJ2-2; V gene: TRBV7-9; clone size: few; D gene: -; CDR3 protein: CASSADGYTGELFF; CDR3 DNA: TGTGCCAGCAGCGCGGACGGGTACACCGGGGAGCTGTTTTTT